The sequence of this T cell receptor beta chain was determined in a study of blood T cell repertoires in COVID-19. Study as a whole: Donors in the United States, Italy and Spain gave samples during acute or convalescent COVID-19. Sample material is recorded as cDNA or gDNA derived from T cells, B-cell-depleted T cells, or PBMCs.

Study processing details: Amplified reference gene primers provided the basis for estimating nucleated cell counts. Sequencing was performed with immunoSEQ multiplex PCR; in TCRdb, only in-frame clones are kept and a portion is missing. Clone size and the V and J calls come from that table; the DNA yielded D and trimming. The table lists about 46,000 clones, 80% to 90% of them singletons, with almost 8% in the top ten. The CDR3 sequence is 14 residues long. V was clipped by 1 base and J by 6 bases; unmatched bases: 8. Per germline, CDR1 SQVTM and CDR2 ANQGSEA. The chain employs TRBV29-1 and TRBJ1-2, with 7 bases that match TRBD1. This clonotype originated in a man over 45 with acute or convalescent COVID-19. The sample consisted of peripheral blood. In DNA form, the CDR3 reads TGCAGCGTTGAAGCTCGATTACAGGGGAATGGCTACACCTTC. Its translation is CSVEARLQGNGYTF.